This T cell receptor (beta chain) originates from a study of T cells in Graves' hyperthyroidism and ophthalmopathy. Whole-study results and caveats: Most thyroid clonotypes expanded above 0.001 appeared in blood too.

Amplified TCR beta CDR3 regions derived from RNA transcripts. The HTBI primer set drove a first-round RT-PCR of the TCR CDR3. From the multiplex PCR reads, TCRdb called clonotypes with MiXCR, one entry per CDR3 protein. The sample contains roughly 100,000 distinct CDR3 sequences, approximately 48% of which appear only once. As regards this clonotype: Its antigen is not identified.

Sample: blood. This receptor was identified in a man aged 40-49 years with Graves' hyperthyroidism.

CDR3 nucleotides: TGTGCCACCAGTGATTCACAGACACCCTACTACGAGCAGTACTTC. This sequence encodes CATSDSQTPYYEQYF. The rearrangement joins TRBV24-1 to TRBJ2-5; no clear D gene. The end of the DNA fits TRBJ2-7 better, so the J call may be wrong. Germline CDR1 KGHDR, CDR2 SFDVKD. The CDR3 is made up of 15 amino acids.